These 23 T cell receptor beta chains originate from one sample sequenced in a study of vaccination and CD4 T cells after COVID-19. Cultured CD4+ T-cell DNA underwent Oncomine TCR Beta short-read sequencing. TCRdb passed the PCR reads through MiXCR, listing each CDR3 protein once. The sample carries around 13,000 distinct CDR3 sequences, approximately 60% recorded once. Noted treatment: roughly 10-day PBMC culture with coronavirus spike peptide pools or control peptides (ViraFEST assay). Their specific antigens are unknown. The sequences come from CD4+ T cells from blood, cultured in vitro, collected before SARS-CoV-2 vaccination. The receptors were sampled from a human donor who had recovered from COVID-19.

The chain has TRBV7-3 and TRBJ1-2; 8 bases map to TRBD1. CDR3 size: 13 residues. CDR1 and CDR2 from the germline V gene are SGHTA and FQGTGA. The V and J ends lost 5 bases and 6 bases, in that order; junction bases with no gene match: 5. CDR3 amino acids: CASSPTGADGYTF. The CDR3 region has the DNA TGTGCCAGCAGCCCGACAGGGGCTGATGGCTACACCTTC.

This clonotype was counted between two and nine times. The gene calls are TRBV28 and TRBJ1-2; 9 nucleotides line up with TRBD1. The CDR3 covers 15 residues. Trimming took 6 bases from V and 5 from J; bases not matched to a gene: 10. From germline, CDR1 is MDHEN and CDR2 SYDVKM. The CDR3 loop is CASRIAGDREYGYTF. CDR3 in DNA: TGTGCCAGCAGGATCGCCGGGGACAGGGAGTATGGCTACACCTTC.

This rearrangement joins TRBV7-2 to TRBJ1-1; TRBD1 aligns across 9 bases. The CDR3 has 15 amino acids. CDR1 is SGHTA and CDR2 is FQGNSA in the germline V gene. The junction had 2 bases not matched to a gene; V was cut back by 1 base and J by 2 bases. The CDR3 protein is CASSLGQGVNTEAFF. CDR3 coding DNA: TGTGCCAGCAGCTTAGGACAGGGGGTCAACACTGAAGCTTTCTTT.

In this sample, this clonotype turned up a few times. This rearrangement joins TRBV7-9 to TRBJ1-2, with a possible D match to TRBD1 (6 bases). Germline lookup yields CDR1 SEHNR and CDR2 FQNEAQ (reference sequence). This CDR3 contains 13 residues. V lost 5 bases and J lost 3, with 10 bases in between. CDR3 sequence: CASSPGTYYGYTF. CDR3 sequence (DNA): TGTGCCAGCAGCCCCGGGACATACTATGGCTACACCTTC.

V gene TRBV20-1 combines with J gene TRBJ2-1; 9 bases are shared with TRBD2. Germline values: CDR1 DFQATT, CDR2 SNEGSKA (reference sequence). J was trimmed by 8 bases and V by 0 bases; bases with no gene match: 11. This CDR3 region has 16 residues. Written as DNA, the CDR3 is TGCAGTGCTAGAGATCTCGGTCCTAGCGGGATCTATGAGCAGTTCTTC. It yields the protein CSARDLGPSGIYEQFF.

The chain recombines TRBV4-2 with TRBJ2-1, with 10 bases lining up with TRBD2. CDR1 LGHNA and CDR2 YNFKEQ come from the germline V gene. The CDR3 has 16 amino acids. V was pared by 4 bases and J by 4 bases, with 7 bases of the junction left unmatched. Written as DNA, the CDR3 is TGTGCCAGCAGCCCCACTTTAGCGGGGGGTTACAATGAGCAGTTCTTC. This gives the protein CASSPTLAGGYNEQFF.

The rearrangement joins TRBV24-1 to TRBJ1-2; 7 bases map to TRBD1. CDR1 and CDR2 (germline): KGHDR, SFDVKD. The CDR3 runs to 13 residues. The J segment lost 3 bases and the V segment lost 3 bases, leaving 0 bases of the junction unmatched. CDR3 residues: CATSDGTDYGYTF. CDR3 bases: TGTGCCACCAGTGATGGGACAGACTATGGCTACACCTTC.

The gene calls are TRBV11-2 and TRBJ1-6; TRBD1 agrees at 7 bases. Per the germline V gene, CDR1 is SGHAT and CDR2 is FQNNGV. The CDR3 sequence is 15 residues long. V lost 2 bases and J lost 8; bases outside the gene matches: 6. The DNA of the CDR3 is TGTGCCAGCAGCTTATCCGGGACAGCTTATTCACCCCTCCACTTT. Amino acids: CASSLSGTAYSPLHF.

The rearrangement joins TRBV29-1 to TRBJ2-1, with TRBD2 identical over 8 bases. Unmatched junction bases numbered 7, after V lost 4 bases and J lost 5 bases. The CDR3 has 14 residues. Germline CDR1 reads SQVTM; CDR2 reads ANQGSEA. The CDR3: CSVGPGLGNNEQFF. CDR3 coding DNA: TGCAGCGTTGGACCGGGACTAGGGAACAATGAGCAGTTCTTC.

This clonotype was seen once. The chain joins TRBV21-1 to TRBJ2-2; the table's TRBD2 call for D was not verified on the DNA. TRBV21-1 is given as a pseudogene. The CDR3 loop spans 17 amino acids. The DNA of the CDR3 is TGTGCCAGCGATTGGGAGCGGGGGGGCCTTTGGGCCGGGGAGCTGTTTTTT. This translates into CASDWERGGLWAGELFF.

As regards this clonotype: The DNA is omitted, as the CDR3 cannot be located on it reliably, and the CDR3 follows TCRdb's listing. The chain couples TRBV5-1 to TRBJ1-2; TRBD1, the table's D call, lacks a check against the DNA. Inclusive of both ends, the CDR3 amounts to 24 amino acids. Germline CDR1 is SGHRS and CDR2 is YFSETQ. CDR3 in amino acids: CASTNQTSMYLCASSPPGLYGYTF.

This clonotype was seen a few times. V gene TRBV27 combines with J gene TRBJ1-1, with D possibly TRBD1 on 5 matching bases. The CDR3 is made up of 13 amino acids. V was clipped by 0 bases and J by 5 bases, with 7 bases between them. Germline loops: CDR1 MNHEY, CDR2 SMNVEV (reference sequence). This CDR3 reads CASSLSWGTEAFF. Here the CDR3 DNA reads TGTGCCAGCAGTTTATCGTGGGGGACTGAAGCTTTCTTT.

This rearrangement joins TRBV28 to TRBJ2-1; D unresolved. Germline V gene data show CDR1 as MDHEN and CDR2 as SYDVKM. The V end was cut by 3 bases, the J end by 10 bases, with 4 bases between. The CDR3 is 10 residues long. The CDR3 reads CASSFGEQFF. CDR3 sequence (DNA): TGTGCCAGCAGTTTCGGGGAGCAGTTCTTC.

In this sample, this clonotype turned up once. This chain joins TRBV2 and TRBJ1-5; tentatively, D is TRBD1 (5 bases). This CDR3 is 15 amino acids long. V shed 4 bases and J shed 4 bases, with 14 bases lying between them. CDR1 SNHLY and CDR2 FYNNEI come from the germline V gene. The CDR3 DNA sequence: TGTGCCAGCAGTGTGGAGGGGATGGGGAATCAGCCCCAGCATTTT. As protein: CASSVEGMGNQPQHF.

The V call is TRBV6-1, the J call TRBJ2-3; D possibly uses TRBD1 or TRBD2 (5 bases each). Trimming removed 4 bases at V and 2 bases at J, with 16 bases between. Germline V gene lookup returns CDR1 MNHNS and CDR2 SASEGT. The CDR3 has 16 residues. CDR3 protein: CASSASGTAYTDTQYF. The CDR3 DNA sequence: TGTGCCAGCAGTGCTTCCGGGACGGCGTACACAGATACGCAGTATTTT.

The chain recombines TRBV7-2 with TRBJ2-7; weak D call: TRBD2 (5 bases). The CDR3 length is 13 residues. CDR1 is SGHTA and CDR2 is FQGNSA in the germline V gene. Trimming removed 1 base from V and 4 bases from J, with 8 bases in between. CDR3 in DNA: TGTGCCAGCAGCTTAGTTCGCGGGTACGAGCAGTACTTC. It translates to CASSLVRGYEQYF. Full variable domain (missing parts from reference TRBV7-2 and TRBJ2-7): GAGVSQSPSNKVTEKGKDVELRCDPISGHTALYWYRQSLGQGLEFLIYFQGNSAPDKSGLPSDRFSAERTGGSVSTLTIQRTQQEDSAVYLCASSLVRGYEQYFGPGTRLTVT.

This chain links TRBV6-5 with TRBJ2-1; D is unresolved. The CDR3 covers 13 residues. Germline loops: CDR1 MNHEY, CDR2 SVGAGI. Trimming removed 0 bases from V and 10 bases from J, with 10 bases in between. This CDR3 reads CASSYSMVGEQFF. CDR3 bases: TGTGCCAGCAGTTACTCGATGGTGGGAGAGCAGTTCTTC.

This clonotype was observed once. The V gene is TRBV7-2, the J gene TRBJ1-1; D is unresolved. This CDR3 is 16 amino acids long. The V gene's germline CDR1 is SGHTA and CDR2 FQGNSA. The ends were cut back, 2 bases at V and 1 base at J, with 14 bases in the middle. This CDR3 reads CASSLRRGFRNTEAFF. The CDR3 DNA sequence: TGTGCCAGCAGCTTACGGCGGGGTTTCCGGAACACTGAAGCTTTCTTT.

The CDR3 coding sequence is TGTGCCAGCAGTTTACGTTTCGGGGACAAGAATGGCTACACCTTC. Translation gives CASSLRFGDKNGYTF. The V call is TRBV28, the J call TRBJ1-2; perhaps TRBD1 as D (6 bases). CDR3 size: 15 residues. Germline-derived CDR1 and CDR2 are MDHEN and SYDVKM. The V and J ends lost 2 bases and 6 bases respectively, with 16 bases between them.

This clonotype appeared a few times. The chain recombines TRBV19 with TRBJ1-2; 9 bases are shared with TRBD1. CDR3 length: 16 residues. The V gene's germline CDR1 is LNHDA and CDR2 SQIVND (reference sequence). V was clipped by 9 bases and J by 8 bases; unmatched bases: 19. The CDR3 DNA reads TGTGCCAGCCTCTTTGGATCTGAACAGGGGGCAAGGGGCTACACCTTC. Translating gives CASLFGSEQGARGYTF. The full variable domain, completed using reference TRBV19 and TRBJ1-2, is DGGITQSPKYLFRKEGQNVTLSCEQNLNHDAMYWYRQDPGQGLRLIYYSQIVNDFQKGDIAEGYSVSREKKESFPLTVTSAQKNPTAFYLCASLFGSEQGARGYTFGSGTRLTVV.

The count of this clonotype is one. The genes are TRBV12-3 or TRBV12-4 and TRBJ1-1, with 9 bases matching TRBD1. The CDR3 consists of 14 residues. Losses at the gene ends were 7 bases for V and 1 base for J; bases not matched to a gene: 4. The CDR3 region has the DNA TGTGCCAGCAACCGACAGGGGGGGAACACTGAAGCTTTCTTT. It specifies CASNRQGGNTEAFF.

There are a few counts of this clonotype. The chain employs TRBV20-1 and TRBJ2-1; D possibly uses TRBD1 or TRBD2 (6 bases each). The germline V gene encodes CDR1 DFQATT and CDR2 SNEGSKA (reference sequence). This CDR3 region has 16 residues. The V gene lost 3 bases and the J gene lost 1 base, with 16 bases spanning the gap. CDR3 sequence reads: CSARGGVGGSYNEQFF. The CDR3 nucleotides read TGCAGTGCTAGGGGGGGAGTAGGGGGGTCCTACAATGAGCAGTTCTTC.

This chain uses TRBV7-9 with TRBJ2-3, with 14 bases identical to TRBD2. Per germline, CDR1 SEHNR and CDR2 FQNEAQ (reference sequence). V shed 5 bases and J 5 bases; nucleotides not matched to a gene: 3. The CDR3 totals 15 residues. CDR3: CASSPGLAGGDTQYF. In DNA, the CDR3 is TGTGCCAGCAGCCCAGGACTAGCGGGAGGAGATACGCAGTATTTT.